Listed below are T cell receptor beta chains from one sample, sequenced in a study of CD8+ T cells in alopecia areata. Assay used: immunoSEQ multiplex PCR; TCRdb lists only in-frame clones, some missing. The repertoire consists of 150,000 to 200,000 clones, with about 70% occurring once and the leading ten covering 9.5% to 12%. The starting material was CD8+ T cells sorted from blood, obtained at week 0. Receptors originate from a human donor with alopecia areata. Each CDR3 is given with its conserved first and last residue. The D gene is left open where the match is weak. The listing skips clone size in some rows; elsewhere it reads once, few, many or a size class.

clone size	D gene	V gene	J gene	CDR3 protein	CDR3 DNA
NA	TRBD1	TRBV29-1	TRBJ1-2	CSVTGQGYGYTF	TGCAGCGTCACGGGACAGGGGTATGGCTACACCTTC
NA	NA	TRBV5-6	TRBJ2-2	CASSFGGGARRELFF	TGTGCCAGCAGCTTCGGAGGTGGCGCCAGGCGGGAGCTGTTTTTT
NA	NA	TRBV11-2	TRBJ1-2	CASSLGIGNYGYTF	TGTGCCAGCAGCTTAGGTATCGGCAACTATGGCTACACCTTC
few	TRBD1	TRBV27	TRBJ1-6	CASSPPHLRGYPSPLHF	TGTGCCAGCAGTCCTCCTCACCTCAGGGGGTATCCATCACCCCTCCACTTT
NA	TRBD1	TRBV27	TRBJ2-2	CASSLMGQGIPGELFF	TGTGCCAGCAGTTTAATGGGACAGGGTATTCCCGGGGAGCTGTTTTTT
NA	NA	TRBV19	TRBJ2-7	CASSRGADTYEQYF	TGTGCCAGTAGTCGCGGCGCGGACACCTACGAGCAGTACTTC
once	NA	TRBV2	TRBJ2-2	CASPRGPGELFF	TGTGCCAGCCCACGGGGACCCGGGGAGCTGTTTTTT
NA	NA	TRBV7-2	TRBJ2-5	CASSLGWGLETQYF	TGTGCCAGCAGCTTAGGATGGGGATTAGAGACCCAGTACTTC
NA	NA	TRBV9	TRBJ1-5	CASSVGSNQPQHF	TGTGCCAGCAGCGTAGGGAGCAATCAGCCCCAGCATTTT
few	TRBD1	TRBV5-6	TRBJ1-1	CASSWGQMNTEAFF	TGTGCCAGCAGCTGGGGACAGATGAACACTGAAGCTTTCTTT
NA	TRBD1	TRBV4-1	TRBJ1-5	CASSQDRGWQPQHF	TGCGCCAGCAGCCAAGACAGGGGGTGGCAGCCCCAGCATTTT
NA	TRBD1	TRBV11-1	TRBJ1-1	CASSPRTGWAFF	TGTGCCAGCAGCCCAAGGACAGGGTGGGCTTTCTTT
NA	NA	TRBV5-5	TRBJ1-3	CASSAGETVYSGNTIYF	TGTGCCAGCAGCGCAGGAGAGACTGTTTACTCTGGAAACACCATATATTTT
NA	NA	TRBV2	TRBJ1-5	CASSYKGGVNQPQHF	TGTGCCAGCAGTTACAAGGGAGGGGTCAATCAGCCCCAGCATTTT
few	TRBD1	TRBV7-9	TRBJ2-7	CASSPMDRVTYEQYF	TGTGCCAGCAGCCCGATGGACAGGGTTACCTACGAGCAGTACTTC
NA	NA	TRBV6-1	TRBJ2-1	CASSEALDSSSYNEQFF	TGTGCCAGCAGTGAAGCGCTGGACAGCAGCTCCTACAATGAGCAGTTCTTC
NA	TRBD1	TRBV9	TRBJ2-7	CASSAHRTGGYEQYF	TGTGCCAGCAGCGCGCACCGGACAGGGGGCTACGAGCAGTACTTC
NA	NA	TRBV20-1	TRBJ2-7	CSARDLGEQYF	TGCAGTGCTAGAGATTTGGGGGAGCAGTACTTC
NA	NA	TRBV5-1	TRBJ2-5	CASSPTLGPGGETQYF	TGCGCCAGCAGCCCCACCCTAGGACCGGGTGGGGAGACCCAGTACTTC
NA	NA	TRBV30	TRBJ1-1	CASQKNTEAFF	TGTGCCTCCCAGAAGAACACTGAAGCTTTCTTT
NA	TRBD2	TRBV18	TRBJ2-2	CASSLAGVTGELFF	TGTGCCAGCTCCCTAGCGGGGGTCACCGGGGAGCTGTTTTTT
NA	NA	TRBV5-1	TRBJ2-1	CASSLAGSYNEQFF	TGCGCCAGCAGCTTAGCGGGTTCCTACAATGAGCAGTTCTTC
few	TRBD2	TRBV13	TRBJ2-3	CASSRRLAGTTDTQYF	TGTGCCAGCAGCCGAAGACTAGCGGGAACCACAGATACGCAGTATTTT
NA	NA	TRBV7-2	TRBJ1-4	CASKGATLGHATNEKLFF	TGTGCCAGCAAAGGGGCCACCTTAGGGCATGCAACTAATGAAAAACTGTTTTTT
NA	NA	TRBV27	TRBJ1-6	CASSITVNSPLHF	TGTGCCAGCAGTATAACCGTCAATTCACCCCTCCACTTT
once	TRBD1	TRBV7-8	TRBJ2-3	CASSPRGSGTGASDTQYF	TGTGCCAGCAGCCCAAGAGGGTCGGGGACAGGGGCGTCGGATACGCAGTATTTT
few	NA	TRBV7-9	TRBJ2-7	CASSLYSVDSYPYEQYF	TGTGCCAGCAGCTTATACTCTGTTGACAGTTACCCCTACGAGCAGTACTTC
NA	NA	TRBV5-6	TRBJ2-2	CASSRRTGELFF	TGTGCCAGCAGCCGTCGAACCGGGGAGCTGTTTTTT
NA	NA	TRBV29-1	TRBJ1-2	CSVEVRQAYGYTF	TGCAGCGTTGAAGTTCGGCAGGCCTATGGCTACACCTTC
NA	NA	TRBV14	TRBJ2-3	CASSQGRHTDTQYF	TGTGCCAGCAGCCAAGGGCGACACACAGATACGCAGTATTTT
NA	NA	TRBV6-6	TRBJ1-6	CASSYSSEAPLHF	TGTGCCAGCAGTTACTCATCAGAGGCACCCCTCCACTTT
few	NA	TRBV30	TRBJ1-1	CAWSHQGTEAFF	TGTGCCTGGTCTCACCAGGGGACTGAAGCTTTCTTT
few	NA	TRBV27	TRBJ2-7	CASSRFTGWEIYEQYF	TGTGCCAGCAGCCGCTTTACTGGCTGGGAGATTTACGAGCAGTACTTC
NA	NA	TRBV29-1	TRBJ2-7	CSVEGTVPYEQYF	TGCAGCGTTGAAGGGACAGTACCCTACGAGCAGTACTTC
NA	TRBD2	TRBV7-8	TRBJ2-3	CASSLLAGATDTQYF	TGTGCCAGCAGCTTATTAGCGGGGGCCACAGATACGCAGTATTTT
few	NA	TRBV29-1	TRBJ1-3	CSVPGAEGNTIYF	TGCAGCGTTCCGGGGGCAGAGGGAAACACCATATATTTT
NA	TRBD1	TRBV7-8	TRBJ2-7	CASSSGQGNEQYF	TGTGCCAGCAGTTCGGGACAGGGGAACGAGCAGTACTTC
NA	TRBD1	TRBV5-6	TRBJ1-1	CASRKTGGMNTEAFF	TGTGCCAGCAGAAAAACAGGGGGCATGAACACTGAAGCTTTCTTT
NA	NA	TRBV5-1	TRBJ1-1	CASSFRGTEAFF	TGCGCCAGCAGCTTCAGGGGCACTGAAGCTTTCTTT
NA	NA	TRBV6-6	TRBJ2-6	CASRAGNGANVLTF	TGTGCCAGCAGGGCAGGGAATGGGGCCAACGTCCTGACTTTC
NA	NA	TRBV5-1	TRBJ2-1	CASSLVGPDNEQFF	TGCGCCAGCAGCTTGGTGGGACCCGACAATGAGCAGTTCTTC
few	NA	TRBV19	TRBJ1-1	CASKRRTEAFF	TGTGCCAGTAAACGTCGGACTGAAGCTTTCTTT
NA	NA	TRBV30	TRBJ1-5	CAWKRGHSNQPQHF	TGTGCCTGGAAACGGGGACATAGCAATCAGCCCCAGCATTTT
NA	NA	TRBV13	TRBJ1-1	CASSPPAGRWTEAFF	TGTGCCAGCAGCCCTCCGGCAGGGCGGTGGACTGAAGCTTTCTTT
NA	NA	TRBV29-1	TRBJ2-2	CSVELRAGELFF	TGCAGCGTTGAACTGCGAGCCGGGGAGCTGTTTTTT
NA	NA	TRBV6-6	TRBJ1-5	CASSTNQPQHF	TGTGCCAGCAGTACCAATCAGCCCCAGCATTTT
NA	NA	TRBV13	TRBJ2-7	CASSFSGASLYEQYF	TGTGCCAGCAGCTTCTCAGGGGCGTCCCTCTACGAGCAGTACTTC
NA	NA	TRBV5-1	TRBJ2-3	CASSSYPWDTQYF	TGCGCCAGCAGCTCCTACCCATGGGATACGCAGTATTTT
NA	NA	TRBV6-1	TRBJ1-6	CASSERGGRAYNSPLHF	TGTGCCAGCAGTGAACGGGGGGGTAGAGCATATAATTCACCCCTCCACTTT
NA	NA	TRBV27	TRBJ2-7	CASSLSGHSRGYEQYF	TGTGCCAGCAGTTTATCTGGACACTCAAGAGGCTACGAGCAGTACTTC
NA	NA	TRBV6-5	TRBJ1-1	CASREGDRAFF	TGTGCCAGCAGGGAGGGCGACAGGGCTTTCTTT
NA	NA	TRBV19	TRBJ1-1	CASSISMNTEAFF	TGTGCCAGTAGTATATCGATGAACACTGAAGCTTTCTTT
NA	TRBD1	TRBV9	TRBJ2-7	CASSVGQGFTYEQYF	TGTGCCAGCAGCGTGGGACAGGGATTTACCTACGAGCAGTACTTC